Listed here are 24 T cell receptor beta chains from one sample, sequenced in a study of response to subunit inactivated influenza vaccine. MiXCR was run by TCRdb on the RT-PCR reads, yielding one entry per CDR3 protein. This repertoire shows hundreds of thousands of distinct CDR3 sequences, around 15% found once; its top ten account for 7.6%. Sequences were derived from PBMCs from blood, sampled 14 to 15 days before vaccination. These receptors originate from a man between 50 and 59 years old who received an inactivated influenza vaccine.

This clonotype was counted ten times or more. The rearrangement joins TRBV12-3 or TRBV12-4 to TRBJ1-5, with a tentative D call TRBD1 (5 bases). The CDR3 is 14 residues long. V was trimmed by 3 bases and J by 3 bases, leaving 9 bases between them. In nucleotides, the CDR3 is TGTGCCAGCAGTTTTGGGGCGGACAATCAGCCCCAGCATTTT. Translated: CASSFGADNQPQHF.

This chain links TRBV15 with TRBJ2-5; D gene unclear. Trimming pared 1 base from V and 5 bases from J, leaving 11 bases between. The CDR3 is made up of 14 amino acids. The germline V gene has CDR1 LNHNV and CDR2 YYDKDF (reference sequence). For the CDR3, the DNA is TGTGCCACCAGCAGAGCCCAAAGTTCGGAGACCCAGTACTTC. This sequence encodes CATSRAQSSETQYF.

This clonotype has a handful of counts. This chain joins TRBV7-2 and TRBJ2-7; 10 positions agree with TRBD2. J was trimmed by 2 bases and V by 1 base; bases with no gene match: 8. The CDR3 length is 17 residues. Germline V gene lookup returns CDR1 SGHTA and CDR2 FQGNSA. The CDR3: CASSLVYLAGAPYEQYF. The CDR3 nucleotides are TGTGCCAGCAGCTTAGTTTATCTAGCGGGAGCCCCCTACGAGCAGTACTTC.

At least ten counts were recorded for this clonotype. CDR3 sequence (DNA): TGTGCCAGCAGTACCGAGGACCAGCAGTACTTC. It translates to CASSTEDQQYF. V gene TRBV6-6 combines with J gene TRBJ2-7; D is ambiguous. Germline CDR1 is MNHNY and CDR2 is SVGAGI (reference sequence). The CDR3 is 11 residues long. Deletions cut 5 bases from V and 8 bases from J, with 10 bases between.

This clonotype turned up a few times. The chain couples TRBV28 to TRBJ2-3; D might be TRBD2 (7 bases). Trimming shortened V by 6 bases and J by 3 bases, and 16 bases separated the two germline ends. The CDR3 covers 15 residues. Germline values: CDR1 MDHEN, CDR2 SYDVKM. The CDR3 DNA reads TGTGCCAGCAGCCCTAGGGGGGGGCGGACAGATACGCAGTATTTT. It codes for CASSPRGGRTDTQYF.

The sample holds a few counts of this clonotype. This sequence joins TRBV20-1 and TRBJ2-1; 11 bases fit TRBD2. The CDR3 length is 16 residues. Germline lookup yields CDR1 DFQATT and CDR2 SNEGSKA (reference sequence). J gave up 7 bases and V 0 bases, and 8 bases lay outside the gene matches. Written as DNA, the CDR3 is TGCAGTGCTAGAGATGCGGGACTAGCGGTAGGTAATGAGCAGTTCTTC. Its protein is CSARDAGLAVGNEQFF.

This clonotype was recorded a few times. The rearrangement links TRBV6-1 to TRBJ2-7; TRBD2 agrees at 12 bases. CDR3 length equals 16 residues. V gave up 5 bases and J gave up 0 bases; unmatched junction bases: 5. The V gene's germline CDR1 is MNHNS and CDR2 SASEGT. In nucleotides, the CDR3 is TGTGCCAGCAGTCCCACTAGCGGGGGGCACTCCTACGAGCAGTACTTC. Protein: CASSPTSGGHSYEQYF.

This clonotype was observed at least ten times. The rearrangement uses TRBV20-1 and TRBJ1-1; D is unclear. CDR3 length: 13 residues. The V and J ends lost 1 base and 2 bases respectively, with 8 bases between them. Germline CDR1 reads DFQATT; CDR2 reads SNEGSKA (reference sequence). The CDR3 loop reads CSARGRLNTEAFF. The CDR3 bases are TGCAGTGCTAGAGGACGGCTAAACACTGAAGCTTTCTTT.

This clonotype was seen ten or more times. This chain uses TRBV7-2 with TRBJ1-3; no reliable D call. The germline gives CDR1 SGHTA, CDR2 FQGNSA. This CDR3 comprises 15 residues. V was trimmed by 5 bases and J by 2 bases, leaving 13 bases between them. This chain's CDR3 is CASSHGSAPGNTIYF. In DNA form, the CDR3 reads TGTGCCAGCAGCCATGGGTCGGCCCCTGGAAACACCATATATTTT.

This clonotype was recorded at least ten times. The gene calls are TRBV20-1 and TRBJ1-5; 8 bases line up with TRBD1. Germline V gene sequence: CDR1 DFQATT, CDR2 SNEGSKA (reference sequence). The CDR3 contains 12 residues. The J segment lost 8 bases and the V segment lost 6 bases, leaving 6 bases of the junction unmatched. The CDR3 region is CSADRGREPQHF. The DNA for the CDR3 is TGCAGTGCCGACAGGGGAAGGGAGCCCCAGCATTTT.

As concerns this clonotype: Mismatch with germline at one junction end may stem from a read error. As DNA, the CDR3 is TGTGCCGGCAGCTCAGGGGGCGAGATCGGCTATGGCTACACCTTC. Translated, it gives CAGSSGGEIGYGYTF. The chain recombines TRBV7-9 with TRBJ1-2, with 8 bases identical to TRBD1. CDR1 SEHNR and CDR2 FQNEAQ come from the germline V gene (reference sequence). CDR3 size: 15 residues.

This clonotype has at least ten counts. The chain couples TRBV12-3 or TRBV12-4 to TRBJ2-2; no clear D gene. The CDR3 is 14 residues long. V lost 6 bases to trimming and J lost 5 bases, with 13 bases between them. In DNA form, the CDR3 reads TGTGCCAGCAGCTCCCTCCGAGGAACCGGGGAGCTGTTTTTT. Its protein is CASSSLRGTGELFF.

This clonotype has more than one count but fewer than ten. The chain recombines TRBV5-1 with TRBJ1-1; D gene uncertain. V was pared by 0 bases and J by 1 base, with 7 bases between. The CDR3 contains 14 residues. Per the germline V gene, CDR1 is SGHRS and CDR2 is YFSETQ. The CDR3 DNA follows: TGCGCCAGCAGCTTGGAGGCAGCGAACACTGAAGCTTTCTTT. Amino acids: CASSLEAANTEAFF.

J is TRBJ2-2 and V is TRBV5-1, with 7 positions matching TRBD2. After removal of 0 bases from V and 3 bases from J, the junction contained 5 bases not matched to a gene. CDR3 length: 16 residues. Germline CDR1 reads SGHRS; CDR2 reads YFSETQ. The CDR3 region is CASSLAASGDTGELFF. The CDR3 nucleotides read TGCGCCAGCAGCTTGGCGGCTAGCGGCGACACCGGGGAGCTGTTTTTT.

This clonotype was seen a handful of times. Written as DNA, the CDR3 is TGTGCCAGCAGCAAATGCGGCAATAGATTCTACGAGCAGTACTTC. As protein: CASSKCGNRFYEQYF. The gene calls are TRBV21-1 and TRBJ2-7. TRBV21-1 constitutes a pseudogene. This CDR3 is built from 15 residues.

In its sample, this clonotype was seen a few times. The V gene is TRBV13, the J gene TRBJ2-7, with 7 nucleotides matching TRBD2. The CDR3 is made up of 11 amino acids. V lost 8 bases, J lost 5 bases, and 3 bases stayed unmatched. In germline, CDR1 is PRHDT, CDR2 FYEKMQ (reference sequence). This chain's CDR3 is CASGGVHEQYF. CDR3 in DNA: TGTGCCAGCGGGGGGGTCCACGAGCAGTACTTC.

The rearrangement links TRBV4-1 to TRBJ2-1; D not resolved. Germline V gene lookup returns CDR1 MGHRA and CDR2 YSYEKL. CDR3 length: 16 amino acids. Between the trimmed V and J ends, which lost 0 bases and 3 bases, there was a span of 12 bases. Here the CDR3 DNA reads TGCGCCAGCAGCCAAGATACAGCTAACCGCTACAATGAGCAGTTCTTC. This gives the protein CASSQDTANRYNEQFF.

The gene calls are TRBV9 and TRBJ2-2, with TRBD1 identical over 7 bases. CDR3 size: 15 residues. The V gene's germline CDR1 is SGDLS and CDR2 YYNGEE. V lost 3 bases to trimming and J lost 2 bases; unmatched junction nucleotides: 4. The CDR3 sequence is CASSAGQTNTGELFF. DNA for the CDR3: TGTGCCAGCAGCGCGGGACAGACCAACACCGGGGAGCTGTTTTTT.

This clonotype occurred a few times. The J gene is TRBJ2-2, the V gene TRBV12-3 or TRBV12-4, with unresolved D. The CDR3 contains 14 residues. Trimming removed 4 bases from V and 1 base from J, with 7 bases in between. The CDR3 region is CASSYDMNTGELFF. Written as DNA, the CDR3 is TGTGCCAGCAGTTATGACATGAACACCGGGGAGCTGTTTTTT.

The CDR3 DNA reads as TGCAGTGCTACCCGGACAGGGGGCACTGAAGCTTTCTTT. This gives the protein CSATRTGGTEAFF. This chain connects TRBV20-1 to TRBJ1-1; 10 bases map to TRBD1. CDR1 is DFQATT, CDR2 SNEGSKA, per germline (reference sequence). The CDR3 runs to 13 residues. Germline trimming cut 4 bases from V and 4 bases from J; bases unmatched to any gene: 3.

This clonotype was detected only a few times. The chain recombines TRBV28 with TRBJ2-5, with unresolved D. Between the trimmed V and J ends, which lost 2 bases and 5 bases, there was a span of 9 bases. Germline V gene sequence: CDR1 MDHEN, CDR2 SYDVKM. The CDR3 extends over 13 amino acids. CDR3 DNA sequence: TGTGCCAGCAGTTTAGCTGGATACGAGACCCAGTACTTC. Its protein product is CASSLAGYETQYF.

The rearrangement links TRBV4-3 to TRBJ1-1; 9 positions match TRBD1. Trimming cost V 2 bases and J 5 bases; bases outside gene matches: 12. CDR1 is LGHNA, CDR2 YSLEER, per germline. This CDR3 is built from 17 residues. CDR3 residues: CASSQKLPGQGGTEAFF. The CDR3 DNA follows: TGCGCCAGCAGCCAAAAACTTCCGGGACAGGGAGGGACTGAAGCTTTCTTT.

The V and J genes are TRBV4-1 and TRBJ2-7, with 7 bases that match TRBD1. Germline V CDR1 and CDR2: MGHRA, YSYEKL. CDR3 size: 16 residues. V shed 5 bases, J shed 2 bases, and the junction held 12 bases outside the gene matches. The CDR3 reads CASSKRGQVGTYEQYF. Here the CDR3 DNA reads TGCGCCAGCAGCAAAAGAGGACAGGTAGGAACCTACGAGCAGTACTTC.

The chain carries TRBV20-1 and TRBJ2-1, with D hard to call. V lost 6 bases and J 8 bases, leaving 17 bases between the germline ends. This CDR3 is built from 13 residues. CDR1 and CDR2 (germline): DFQATT, SNEGSKA (reference sequence). CDR3 nucleotides: TGCAGTGCCCCAGGCCAGCGCGGAGATGAGCAGTTCTTC. Translated: CSAPGQRGDEQFF.